These T cell receptor beta chains were read from a single sample in a study of CD8+ T cells in alopecia areata. Clones were sequenced by immunoSEQ multiplex PCR, and TCRdb holds only the in-frame ones, with some missing. The sample contains about 150,000 clones, around 54% of which appear only once. The source material was CD4+ T cells sorted from blood. The receptors here all came from a human donor in good health. Both conserved end residues are part of each CDR3. The order of the fields is J gene, clone size, D gene, V gene, CDR3 DNA, CDR3 protein. D genes are given only for firm matches. Some rows have no size entry. The others give once, few or many, or a class for an expanded clone.

J: TRBJ2-1; size: -; D: -; V: TRBV29-1; DNA: TGCAGCGCTCTACTAGCCCGACAAGTCACTGAGCAGTTCTTC; CDR3: CSALLARQVTEQFF
J: TRBJ2-7; size: -; D: -; V: TRBV7-2; DNA: TGTGCCAGCACCATGGGCCTCGACCCGGCGTACTTC; CDR3: CASTMGLDPAYF
J: TRBJ2-3; size: -; D: -; V: TRBV27; DNA: TGTGCCAGCAGCAAGTGGCAGATAGCCACAGATACGCAGTATTTT; CDR3: CASSKWQIATDTQYF
J: TRBJ1-4; size: few; D: TRBD1; V: TRBV6-5; DNA: TGTGCCAGCAGTTACCTGCGACAGGGGGAAAAACTGTTTTTT; CDR3: CASSYLRQGEKLFF
J: TRBJ2-2; size: -; D: -; V: TRBV7-9; DNA: TGTGCCAGCCATTTTGGGGGGAACACCGGGGAGCTGTTTTTT; CDR3: CASHFGGNTGELFF
J: TRBJ2-1; size: few; D: TRBD2; V: TRBV5-1; DNA: TGCGCCAGCAGCTTGTCCACTAGCGGGACCAATGAGCAGTTCTTC; CDR3: CASSLSTSGTNEQFF
J: TRBJ2-5; size: -; D: TRBD1; V: TRBV10-3; DNA: TGTGCCATCAGTGCGACAGGGTTGATGGAGACCCAGTACTTC; CDR3: CAISATGLMETQYF
J: TRBJ2-7; size: -; D: TRBD2; V: TRBV7-8; DNA: TGTGCCAGCGGGGGGGTCTCCCTCTACGAGCAGTACTTC; CDR3: CASGGVSLYEQYF
J: TRBJ2-7; size: -; D: -; V: TRBV5-6; DNA: TGTGCCAGCATAGCTTATGGGAGCTACTACGAGCAGTACTTC; CDR3: CASIAYGSYYEQYF
J: TRBJ1-1; size: -; D: TRBD1; V: TRBV27; DNA: TGTGCCAGCAGACAGGGGAGGAACACTGAAGCTTTCTTT; CDR3: CASRQGRNTEAFF
J: TRBJ2-5; size: -; D: -; V: TRBV5-1; DNA: TGCGCCAGCAGCTTGTGGAGTCGGCAAGAGACCCAGTACTTC; CDR3: CASSLWSRQETQYF
J: TRBJ1-1; size: few; D: -; V: TRBV6-1; DNA: TGTGCCAGCGGCGAGAACACTGAAGCTTTCTTT; CDR3: CASGENTEAFF
J: TRBJ2-1; size: -; D: TRBD2; V: TRBV2; DNA: TGTGCCAGCAATCGTTTAGCGGGACGTGTTGTTGAGCAGTTCTTC; CDR3: CASNRLAGRVVEQFF
J: TRBJ2-7; size: -; D: TRBD1; V: TRBV29-1; DNA: TGCAGCGCCTATTCCGGGACAGGGGATTACGAGCAGTACTTC; CDR3: CSAYSGTGDYEQYF
J: TRBJ2-5; size: -; D: -; V: TRBV6-5; DNA: TGTGCCAGCAGTTACTCGAGAGAGACCCAGTACTTC; CDR3: CASSYSRETQYF